This T cell receptor beta chain was captured in a study of beta chain features in type 1 diabetes. Expressed TCRB transcripts got sequenced, as all isolated RNA was reverse transcribed. TCRdb's table, derived via immunoSEQ multiplex PCR, lists solely in-frame clones and lacks some. Of about 900,000 clones in the sample, 15% to 20% were seen once. The CDR3 covers 14 residues. Germline V gives CDR1 MDHEN, CDR2 SYDVKM. The V and J ends lost 5 bases and 3 bases, in that order; junction bases with no gene match: 3. The V and J genes are TRBV28 and TRBJ2-3; 9 bases line up with TRBD2. This clonotype originated in a young woman in good health. Sequencing was done on a sample of naive CD4+ T cells from blood. The CDR3 protein is CASSSGRLTDTQYF. CDR3 sequence (DNA): TGTGCCAGCAGTAGCGGGAGGTTGACAGATACGCAGTATTTT. The full variable domain, completed using reference TRBV28 and TRBJ2-3, is DVKVTQSSRYLVKRTGEKVFLECVQDMDHENMFWYRQDPGLGLRLIYFSYDVKMKEKGDIPEGYSVSREKKERFSLILESASTNQTSMYLCASSSGRLTDTQYFGPGTRLTVL.